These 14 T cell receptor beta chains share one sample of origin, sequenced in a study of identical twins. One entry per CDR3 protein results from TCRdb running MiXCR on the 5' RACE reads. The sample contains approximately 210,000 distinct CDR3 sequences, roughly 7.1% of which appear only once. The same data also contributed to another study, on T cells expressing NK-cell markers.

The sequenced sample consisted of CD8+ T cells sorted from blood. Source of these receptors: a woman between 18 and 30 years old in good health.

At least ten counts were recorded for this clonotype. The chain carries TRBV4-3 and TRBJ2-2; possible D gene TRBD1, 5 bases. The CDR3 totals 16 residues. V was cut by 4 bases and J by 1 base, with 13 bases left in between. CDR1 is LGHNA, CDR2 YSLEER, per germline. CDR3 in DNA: TGCGCCAGCAGCCCGTTGTGGCAGGGGAACACCGGGGAGCTGTTTTTT. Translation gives CASSPLWQGNTGELFF.

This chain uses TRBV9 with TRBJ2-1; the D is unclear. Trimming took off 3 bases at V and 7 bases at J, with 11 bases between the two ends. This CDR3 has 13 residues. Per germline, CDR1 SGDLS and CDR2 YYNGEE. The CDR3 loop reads CASSGERRNEQFF. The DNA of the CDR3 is TGTGCCAGCAGCGGCGAGCGTCGGAATGAGCAGTTCTTC.

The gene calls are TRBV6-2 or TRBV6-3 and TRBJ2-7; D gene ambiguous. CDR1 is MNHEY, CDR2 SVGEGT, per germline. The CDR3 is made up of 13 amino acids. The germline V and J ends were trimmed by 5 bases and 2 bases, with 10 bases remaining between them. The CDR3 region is CASSHDLAYEQYF. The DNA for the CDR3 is TGTGCCAGCAGTCACGACCTAGCCTACGAGCAGTACTTC.

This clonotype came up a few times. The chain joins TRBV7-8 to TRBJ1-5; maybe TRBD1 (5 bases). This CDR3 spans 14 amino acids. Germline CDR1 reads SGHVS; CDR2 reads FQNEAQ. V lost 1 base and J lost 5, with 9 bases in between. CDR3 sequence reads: CASSLGGWDQPQHF. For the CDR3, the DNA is TGTGCCAGCAGCTTAGGGGGCTGGGATCAGCCCCAGCATTTT. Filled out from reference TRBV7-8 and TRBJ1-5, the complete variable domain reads GAGVSQSPRYKVAKRGQDVALRCDPISGHVSLFWYQQALGQGPEFLTYFQNEAQLDKSGLPSDRFFAERPEGSVSTLKIQRTQQEDSAVYLCASSLGGWDQPQHFGDGTRLSIL.

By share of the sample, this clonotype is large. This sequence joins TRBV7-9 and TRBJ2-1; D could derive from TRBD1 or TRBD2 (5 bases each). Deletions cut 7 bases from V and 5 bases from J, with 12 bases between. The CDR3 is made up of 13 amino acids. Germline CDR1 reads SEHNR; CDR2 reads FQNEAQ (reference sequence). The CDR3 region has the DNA TGTGCCAGCACGGGGCTAGCCAACAATGAGCAGTTCTTC. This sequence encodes CASTGLANNEQFF.

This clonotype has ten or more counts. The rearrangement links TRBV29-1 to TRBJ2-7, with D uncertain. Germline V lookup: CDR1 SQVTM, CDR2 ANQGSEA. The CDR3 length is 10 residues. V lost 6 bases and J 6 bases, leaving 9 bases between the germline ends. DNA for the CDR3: TGCAGCGTGATCATGGGCGAGCAGTACTTC. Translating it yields CSVIMGEQYF.

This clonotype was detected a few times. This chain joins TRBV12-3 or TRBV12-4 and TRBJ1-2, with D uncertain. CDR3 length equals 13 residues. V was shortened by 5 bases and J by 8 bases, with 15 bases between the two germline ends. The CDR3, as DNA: TGTGCCAGCAGTCCAGATACCTTGGGAGGCTACACCTTC. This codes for CASSPDTLGGYTF.

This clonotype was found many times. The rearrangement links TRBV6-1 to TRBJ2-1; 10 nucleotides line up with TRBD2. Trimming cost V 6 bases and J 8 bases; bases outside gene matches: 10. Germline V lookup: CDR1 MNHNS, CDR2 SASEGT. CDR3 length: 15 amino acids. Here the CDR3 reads CASSTLAGVIYEQFF. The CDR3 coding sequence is TGTGCCAGCAGCACTCTAGCGGGAGTTATCTATGAGCAGTTCTTC.

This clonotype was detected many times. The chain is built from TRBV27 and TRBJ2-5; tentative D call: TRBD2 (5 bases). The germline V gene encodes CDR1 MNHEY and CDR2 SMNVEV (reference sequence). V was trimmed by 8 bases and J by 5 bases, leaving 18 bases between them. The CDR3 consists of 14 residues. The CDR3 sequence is CASGRVGIVETQYF. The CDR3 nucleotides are TGTGCCAGCGGGCGGGTGGGTATCGTGGAGACCCAGTACTTC.

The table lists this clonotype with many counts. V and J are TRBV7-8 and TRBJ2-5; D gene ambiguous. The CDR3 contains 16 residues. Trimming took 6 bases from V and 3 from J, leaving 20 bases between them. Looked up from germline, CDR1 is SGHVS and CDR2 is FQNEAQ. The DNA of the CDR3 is TGTGCCAGCAGGCCTACGCGCCTGTACCTAAAAGAGACCCAGTACTTC. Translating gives CASRPTRLYLKETQYF.

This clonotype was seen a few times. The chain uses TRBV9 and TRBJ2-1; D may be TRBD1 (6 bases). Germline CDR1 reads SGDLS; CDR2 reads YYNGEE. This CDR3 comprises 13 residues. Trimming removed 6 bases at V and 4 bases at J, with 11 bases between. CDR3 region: CASNRQEYNEQFF. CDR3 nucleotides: TGTGCCAGCAACCGACAGGAGTACAATGAGCAGTTCTTC.

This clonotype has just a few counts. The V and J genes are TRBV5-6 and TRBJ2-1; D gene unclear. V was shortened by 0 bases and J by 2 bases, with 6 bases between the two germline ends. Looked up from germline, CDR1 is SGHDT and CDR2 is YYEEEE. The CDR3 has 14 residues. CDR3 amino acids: CASSLEVAYNEQFF. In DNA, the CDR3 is TGTGCCAGCAGCTTGGAGGTAGCCTACAATGAGCAGTTCTTC. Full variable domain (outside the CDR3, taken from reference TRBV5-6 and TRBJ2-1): DAGVTQSPTHLIKTRGQQVTLRCSPKSGHDTVSWYQQALGQGPQFIFQYYEEEERQRGNFPDRFSGHQFPNYSSELNVNALLLGDSALYLCASSLEVAYNEQFFGPGTRLTVL.

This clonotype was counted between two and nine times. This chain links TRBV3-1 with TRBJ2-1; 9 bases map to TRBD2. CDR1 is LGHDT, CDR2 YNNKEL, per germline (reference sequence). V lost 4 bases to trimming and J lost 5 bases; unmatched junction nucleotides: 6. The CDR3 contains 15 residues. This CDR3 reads CASSRGTSLDNEQFF. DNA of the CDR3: TGTGCCAGCAGCCGGGGGACTAGCCTCGACAATGAGCAGTTCTTC.

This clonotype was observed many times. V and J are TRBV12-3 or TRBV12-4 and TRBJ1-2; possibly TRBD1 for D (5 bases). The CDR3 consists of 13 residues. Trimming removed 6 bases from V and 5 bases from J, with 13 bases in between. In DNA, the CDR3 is TGTGCCAGCAGCCTGGGACTCCAATATGGCTACACCTTC. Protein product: CASSLGLQYGYTF.